Listed here are 7 T cell receptor beta chains from one sample, sequenced in a study of blood T cell repertoires in COVID-19. Assay used: immunoSEQ multiplex PCR; TCRdb lists only in-frame clones, some missing. The sample lists fewer than 150,000 clones; over 75% were seen once. Sequenced material: peripheral blood. Receptors originate from a man aged 50 to 59 with acute or convalescent COVID-19.

The genes are TRBV7-8 and TRBJ2-7, with 9 bases aligning to TRBD1. The junction had 14 bases not matched to a gene; V was cut back by 6 bases and J by 2 bases. The CDR3 contains 17 residues. CDR1 is SGHVS and CDR2 is FQNEAQ in the germline V gene. The CDR3 DNA follows: TGTGCCAGCAGTCTAGCCGGGACAGGGAAGAGGGCCTACGAGCAGTACTTC. As protein: CASSLAGTGKRAYEQYF.

This clone was detected a few times. CDR3 residues: CSVTGQETQYF. CDR3 sequence (DNA): TGCAGTGTAACGGGGCAAGAGACCCAGTACTTC. The chain is built from TRBV20-1 and TRBJ2-5, with TRBD2 as a possible D gene (5 bases). The V and J ends lost 7 bases and 2 bases respectively, with 8 bases between them. There are 11 residues in the CDR3. Germline CDR1 reads DFQATT; CDR2 reads SNEGSKA (reference sequence).

The chain has TRBV5-6 and TRBJ1-1; D might be TRBD1 (6 bases). CDR3 length: 14 amino acids. The germline V and J ends were trimmed by 2 bases and 4 bases, with 12 bases remaining between them. Germline-derived CDR1 and CDR2 are SGHDT and YYEEEE. CDR3 region: CASSFDDRSTEAFF. CDR3 coding DNA: TGTGCCAGCAGCTTCGATGACAGGAGCACTGAAGCTTTCTTT.

This clone was counted between two and nine times. The chain joins TRBV11-3 to TRBJ2-7; D might be TRBD2 (6 bases). V lost 3 bases, J lost 2 bases, and 11 bases lay in between. The CDR3 is 14 amino acids. Per the germline V gene, CDR1 is SGHNT and CDR2 is YENEEA. The CDR3 sequence: CASSFAGSPYEQYF. The CDR3 coding sequence is TGTGCCAGCAGCTTCGCGGGGAGCCCCTACGAGCAGTACTTC.

The genes are TRBV2 and TRBJ1-1; TRBD1 matches at 8 bases. Germline CDR1 reads SNHLY; CDR2 reads FYNNEI. The CDR3 is 14 residues long. The V gene end was trimmed by 6 bases and the J gene end by 1 base; junction bases not matched to a gene: 4. The CDR3 reads CASRIGQGNTEAFF. The DNA for the CDR3 is TGTGCCAGCAGGATAGGACAGGGGAACACTGAAGCTTTCTTT.

The rearrangement links TRBV11-2 to TRBJ2-7, with D maybe TRBD1 (6 bases). Germline loops: CDR1 SGHAT, CDR2 FQNNGV. The CDR3 length is 14 residues. V lost 5 bases to trimming and J lost 2 bases, with 13 bases between them. The CDR3 sequence: CASSRRQVTYEQYF. The CDR3, as DNA: TGTGCCAGCAGCAGACGACAGGTGACCTACGAGCAGTACTTC.

CDR3 coding DNA: TGCGCCAGCAGCGGGACTAGCGGGGGGAATGAGCAGTTCTTC. Its translation: CASSGTSGGNEQFF. V is TRBV10-1 and J is TRBJ2-1, with 15 bases fitting TRBD2. V was clipped by 6 bases and J by 7 bases; unmatched bases: 1. Looked up from germline, CDR1 is WNHNN and CDR2 is SYGVQD (reference sequence). The CDR3 extends over 14 amino acids.